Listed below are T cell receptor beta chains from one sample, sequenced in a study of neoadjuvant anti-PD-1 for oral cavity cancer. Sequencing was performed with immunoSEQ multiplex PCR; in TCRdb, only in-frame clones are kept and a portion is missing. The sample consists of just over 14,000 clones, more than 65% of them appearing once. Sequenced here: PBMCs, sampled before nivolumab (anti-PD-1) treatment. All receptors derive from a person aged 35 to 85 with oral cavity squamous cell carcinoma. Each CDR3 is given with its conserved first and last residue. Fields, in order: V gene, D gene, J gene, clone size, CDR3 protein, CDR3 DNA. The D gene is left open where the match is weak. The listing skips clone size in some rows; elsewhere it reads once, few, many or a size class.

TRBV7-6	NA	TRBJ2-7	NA	CASSLAPGLYEQYF	TGTGCCAGCAGCTTAGCACCCGGGCTCTACGAGCAGTACTTC
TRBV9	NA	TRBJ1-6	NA	CASSGRFSSYSPLHF	TGTGCCAGCAGCGGCCGTTTCTCATCTTATTCACCCCTCCACTTT
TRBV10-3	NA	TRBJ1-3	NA	CAINRGSGNTIYF	TGTGCCATCAACCGGGGAAGTGGAAACACCATATATTTT
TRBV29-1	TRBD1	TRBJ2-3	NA	CSADRGPADTQYF	TGCAGCGCTGATAGGGGGCCCGCAGATACGCAGTATTTT
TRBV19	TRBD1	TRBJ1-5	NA	CASSINPGQGPRPQHF	TGTGCCAGTAGTATTAATCCGGGACAGGGGCCCCGGCCCCAGCATTTT
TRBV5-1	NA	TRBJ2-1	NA	CASSLRRASYNEQFF	TGCGCCAGCAGCCTTCGGAGGGCCTCCTACAATGAGCAGTTCTTC
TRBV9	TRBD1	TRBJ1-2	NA	CASSVDGQGSYGYTF	TGTGCCAGCAGCGTAGACGGACAGGGGAGCTATGGCTACACCTTC
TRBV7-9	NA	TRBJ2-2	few	CASSLAGELFF	TGTGCCAGCAGCTTAGCCGGGGAGCTGTTTTTT
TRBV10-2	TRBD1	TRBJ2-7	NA	CASSEPRQGTYEQYF	TGCGCCAGCAGTGAGCCCAGACAGGGGACCTACGAGCAGTACTTC
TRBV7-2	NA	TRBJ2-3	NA	CASSLALASEDTQYF	TGTGCCAGCAGCTTAGCGCTTGCTAGCGAAGATACGCAGTATTTT
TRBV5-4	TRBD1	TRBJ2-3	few	CASSAGTGFVDTQYF	TGTGCCAGCAGCGCCGGGACAGGGTTTGTAGATACGCAGTATTTT
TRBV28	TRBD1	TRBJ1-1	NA	CASSYPGGNTEAFF	TGTGCCAGCAGTTATCCAGGGGGGAACACTGAAGCTTTCTTT
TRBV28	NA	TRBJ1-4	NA	CASRYRVVREKLFF	TGTGCCAGCAGGTACAGGGTGGTAAGGGAAAAACTGTTTTTT
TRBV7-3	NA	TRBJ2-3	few	CASSSSLGTDTQYF	TGTGCCAGCAGCTCCTCGTTAGGGACAGATACGCAGTATTTT
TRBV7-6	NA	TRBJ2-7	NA	CASSTRTNEQYF	TGTGCCAGCAGCACGAGGACGAATGAGCAGTACTTC
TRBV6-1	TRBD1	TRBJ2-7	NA	CASSRTTGAYEQYF	TGTGCCAGCAGTCGGACCACAGGGGCCTACGAGCAGTACTTC
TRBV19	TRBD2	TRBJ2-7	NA	CASSSALAGAYEQYF	TGTGCCAGTAGTAGTGCACTAGCGGGAGCCTACGAGCAGTACTTC
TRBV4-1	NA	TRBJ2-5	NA	CASSQEGRGRRETQYF	TGCGCCAGCAGCCAAGAGGGTCGGGGGCGCAGGGAGACCCAGTACTTC
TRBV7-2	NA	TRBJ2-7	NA	CASSLISGPLNEQYF	TGTGCCAGCAGCCTCATCAGTGGGCCTCTCAACGAGCAGTACTTC
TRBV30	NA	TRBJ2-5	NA	CAWSVMQETQYF	TGTGCCTGGAGTGTAATGCAAGAGACCCAGTACTTC
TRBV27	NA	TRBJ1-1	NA	CASTRRGYTTEAFF	TGTGCCAGCACACGGCGAGGGTACACGACTGAAGCTTTCTTT
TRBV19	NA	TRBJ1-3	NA	CASNPGSGNTIYF	TGTGCCAGTAACCCAGGCTCTGGAAACACCATATATTTT
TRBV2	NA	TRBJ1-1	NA	CASRRITEAFF	TGTGCCAGCAGAAGAATCACTGAAGCTTTCTTT
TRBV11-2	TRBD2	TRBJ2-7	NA	CASSLSGGTGDHRIYEQYF	TGTGCCAGCAGCTTAAGCGGGGGGACGGGAGACCACAGAATCTACGAGCAGTACTTC
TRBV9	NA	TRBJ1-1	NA	CASSALGTPNTEAFF	TGTGCCAGCAGCGCCCTCGGGACACCCAACACTGAAGCTTTCTTT
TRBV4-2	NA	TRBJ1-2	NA	CASSQANSNNYGYTF	TGTGCCAGCAGCCAAGCTAACAGTAATAACTATGGCTACACCTTC
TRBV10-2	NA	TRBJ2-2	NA	CASSFSRANTGELFF	TGCGCCAGCAGCTTCTCCAGGGCGAACACCGGGGAGCTGTTTTTT
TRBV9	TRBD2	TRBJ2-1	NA	CASSPTGTSGLEQFF	TGTGCCAGCAGCCCGACCGGGACTAGCGGGCTGGAGCAGTTCTTC